A single T cell receptor (beta chain) is shown here with its context. Using immunoSEQ multiplex PCR, the repertoire was profiled, and TCRdb retains in-frame clones only, with some absent. Of about 190,000 clones listed, about 90% were seen once; the top ten hold over 1.5%. CDR1 is SGHAT, CDR2 FQNNGV, per germline. The V segment lost 5 bases and the J segment 8 bases; nucleotides outside the gene matches: 5. The CDR3 runs 13 residues. The sample belongs to a study of control samples from healthy donors and cancer patients. The rearrangement uses TRBV11-2 and TRBJ1-2; 10 nucleotides align to TRBD1. This sequence was found in a man aged 25-40 years in good health. Material for sequencing was blood. The CDR3 bases are TGTGCCAGCAGCCCCGGGACAGGGGACGGCTACACCTTC. Amino acids: CASSPGTGDGYTF.